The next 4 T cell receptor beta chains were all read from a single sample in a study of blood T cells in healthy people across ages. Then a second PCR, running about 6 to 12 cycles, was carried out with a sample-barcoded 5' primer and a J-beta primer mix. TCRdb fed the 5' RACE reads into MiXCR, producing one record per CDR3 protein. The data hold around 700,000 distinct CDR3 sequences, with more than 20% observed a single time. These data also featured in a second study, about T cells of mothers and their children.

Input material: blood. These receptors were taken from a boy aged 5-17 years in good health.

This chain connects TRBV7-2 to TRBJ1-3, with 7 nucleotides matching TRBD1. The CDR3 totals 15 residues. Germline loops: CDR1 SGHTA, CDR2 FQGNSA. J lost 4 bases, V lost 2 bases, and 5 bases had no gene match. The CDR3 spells CASSLRGQPGNTIYF. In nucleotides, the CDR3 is TGTGCCAGCAGCTTAAGGGGGCAGCCGGGAAACACCATATATTTT.

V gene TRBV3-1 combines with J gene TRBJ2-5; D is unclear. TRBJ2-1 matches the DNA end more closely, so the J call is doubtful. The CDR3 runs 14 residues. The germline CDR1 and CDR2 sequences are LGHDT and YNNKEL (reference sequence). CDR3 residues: CASSQWLGLNEQFF. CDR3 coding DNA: TGTGCCAGCAGCCAATGGCTAGGGTTGAATGAGCAGTTCTTC.

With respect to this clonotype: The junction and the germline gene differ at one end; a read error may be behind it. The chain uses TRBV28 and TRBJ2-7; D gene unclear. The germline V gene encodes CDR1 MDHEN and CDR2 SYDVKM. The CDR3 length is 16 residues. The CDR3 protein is CAGSSPRKGASYEQYF. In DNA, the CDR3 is TGTGCCGGCAGTTCTCCTCGGAAGGGCGCCTCCTACGAGCAGTACTTC.

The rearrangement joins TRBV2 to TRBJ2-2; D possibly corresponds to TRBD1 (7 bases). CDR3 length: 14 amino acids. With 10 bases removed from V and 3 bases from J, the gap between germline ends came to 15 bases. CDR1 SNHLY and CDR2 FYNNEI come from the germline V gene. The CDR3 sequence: CATRGAEYTGELFF. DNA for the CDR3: TGTGCCACCAGGGGGGCCGAGTACACCGGGGAGCTGTTTTTT. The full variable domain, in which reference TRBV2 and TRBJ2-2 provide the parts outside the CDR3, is EPEVTQTPSHQVTQMGQEVILRCVPISNHLYFYWYRQILGQKVEFLVSFYNNEISEKSEIFDDQFSVERPDGSNFTLKIRSTKLEDSAMYFCATRGAEYTGELFFGEGSRLTVL.